Listed below are T cell receptor beta chains from one sample, sequenced in a study of T-cell memory formation after mild COVID-19. Each CDR3 protein gets one entry after TCRdb re-called the 5' RACE reads with MiXCR. The repertoire includes some 600,000 distinct CDR3 sequences, around a sixth of them detected once, and about 8.6% sits in the top ten. The sample taken for sequencing was PBMCs or a T cell subset sorted from them (not recorded which). Receptors were obtained from an adult woman who had mild COVID-19 (a few samples of this study predate the infection). Cell type and time point are not known. Each CDR3 is given with its conserved first and last residue. Size is omitted from some rows. Given values are once, few, many or a class for expanded clones.

V gene	J gene	CDR3 length	clone size	CDR3 protein
TRBV19	TRBJ2-7	12	.	CASSGQGWEQYF
TRBV15	TRBJ2-7	15	.	CATSRDRDRVYEQYF
TRBV10-3	TRBJ2-1	12	.	CAISGPDNEQFF
TRBV30	TRBJ1-1	13	few	CAWQGPMNTEAFF
TRBV6-5	TRBJ1-5	14	few	CASSYSWDIPPQHF
TRBV4-3	TRBJ2-7	15	many	CASSHSRLAGDEQYF
TRBV7-2	TRBJ2-5	17	few	CASSSRRGAGEGETQYF
TRBV20-1	TRBJ2-3	16	.	CSARDVYASGTDTQYF
TRBV28	TRBJ2-2	14	few	CASADLPNTGELFF
TRBV5-5	TRBJ2-1	14	few	CASSFRDTHSVQFF
TRBV20-1	TRBJ2-6	17	few	CSAPRPGYSSGANVLTF
TRBV12-3/TRBV12-4	TRBJ2-1	12	few	CASSPSWNEQFF
TRBV7-8	TRBJ2-7	14	.	CASSLMTGGKEQYF
TRBV5-1	TRBJ2-1	15	few	CASSLRGTATNEQFF
TRBV7-2	TRBJ2-5	15	.	CASSLSGLGQETQYF
TRBV15	TRBJ1-6	16	.	CATSTDRASHNSPLHF
TRBV24-1	TRBJ2-5	14	.	CATDRLAGRETQYF
TRBV27	TRBJ2-2	17	few	CASSLKLWGSSVGELFF
TRBV6-5	TRBJ1-1	14	.	CASSYITGNTEAFF
TRBV15	TRBJ2-3	14	.	CATSPRVAGETQYF
TRBV30	TRBJ1-1	12	.	CAWSTRGTEAFF
TRBV7-9	TRBJ2-7	15	.	CASSKEGIVSYEQYF
TRBV5-1	TRBJ2-2	15	many	CASGDGTVTAGELFF
TRBV15	TRBJ2-7	12	.	CATSTGPGEQYF
TRBV29-1	TRBJ2-7	14	.	CSVAEGQVIYEQYF